The sequence of this TCR beta chain was determined in a study of shared clonotypes between healthy human individuals. Germline trimming cut 0 bases from V and 3 bases from J; bases unmatched to any gene: 2. Looked up from germline, CDR1 is MNHEY and CDR2 is SVGAGI. This CDR3 is 14 amino acids long. Clones were sequenced by immunoSEQ multiplex PCR, and TCRdb holds only the in-frame ones, with some missing. The data contain roughly 2 million clones, just under 95% of them singletons. Details on this clone: Its antigen is currently unknown.

Naivety among CD8 cells was defined by CD45RO negativity and positive CCR7 selection, thereby excluding terminally differentiated effector memory CD45RA+ cells. Points from the study as a whole: Among donors, sharing of clonotypes was expected to be affected by sequencing depth.

Specimen: naive CD8+ T cells sorted from blood. The receptor was derived from a man aged 18 to 29 in good health. The chain carries TRBV6-5 and TRBJ2-7; the match to TRBD2 covers 7 bases. The CDR3 nucleotides are TGTGCCAGCAGTTACTCGACTAGCTTCTACGAGCAGTACTTC. It encodes CASSYSTSFYEQYF.